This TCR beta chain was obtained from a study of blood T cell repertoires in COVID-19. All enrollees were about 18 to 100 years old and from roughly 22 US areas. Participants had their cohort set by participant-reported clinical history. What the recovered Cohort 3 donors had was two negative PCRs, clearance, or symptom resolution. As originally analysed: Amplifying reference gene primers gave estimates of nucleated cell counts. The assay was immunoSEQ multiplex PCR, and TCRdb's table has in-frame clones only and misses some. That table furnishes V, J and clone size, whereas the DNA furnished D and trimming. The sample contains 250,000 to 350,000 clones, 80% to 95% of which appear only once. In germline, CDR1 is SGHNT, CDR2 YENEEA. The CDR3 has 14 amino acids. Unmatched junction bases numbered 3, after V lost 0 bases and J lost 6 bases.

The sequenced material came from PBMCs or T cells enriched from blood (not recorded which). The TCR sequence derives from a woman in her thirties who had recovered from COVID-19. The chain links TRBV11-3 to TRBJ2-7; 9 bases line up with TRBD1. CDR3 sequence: CASSLDGTGSEQYF. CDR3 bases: TGTGCCAGCAGCTTAGATGGGACAGGGAGCGAGCAGTACTTC.